This entry describes one TCR beta chain. Its specificity is not known. A read error may explain this, as a much larger clone is one base away. The final CDR3 position lacks the conserved phenylalanine or tryptophan, pointing to a likely read error. Germline V gene data show CDR1 as MNHEY and CDR2 as SMNVEV (reference sequence). This CDR3 region has 11 residues. V dropped 3 bases and J dropped 5 bases, with 4 bases sitting between them. It was patients with CD8+CD57+ cell expansion by flow cytometry who were chosen for sequencing. This sample stems from a study of CD8+CD57+ T cells in acquired aplastic anemia. Regarding the study as a whole: There were twenty-nine CD8+ CDR3 sequences that occurred in both patients and controls.

Both TCR beta VDJ combination and CDR3 sequence profiling were carried out. Genomic DNA was the template for this profiling. A single record per CDR3 protein comes from TCRdb applying MiXCR to the reads. The repertoire holds fewer than 85,000 distinct CDR3 sequences, with just over 70% as singletons. V gene TRBV27 combines with J gene TRBJ1-1; no clear D gene. This TCR derives from a human donor with aplastic anemia. Sequenced: sorted CD4+, CD8+, or CD8+CD57+ T cells (not recorded which) from PBMCs. The CDR3 DNA reads TGTGCCAGCAGTTTGGGGACTGAAGCTTTCTTA. It translates to CASSLGTEAFL.